The rows below give T cell receptor beta chains drawn from one sample of a study of CD8 T cells in cerebrospinal fluid in Alzheimer's disease. TCRdb reprocessed the 10x single-cell sequencing reads; each CDR3 protein has one entry and no DNA is given. The sample has around 1,200 distinct CDR3 sequences. Sequencing was carried out using cerebrospinal fluid. The receptors here all came from a human donor in good health. CDR3s include the opening cysteine and the closing phenylalanine or tryptophan. Clone size, where shown, is once, few, many, or a class for clones that have expanded.

V gene,J gene,clone size,CDR3 length,CDR3 protein
TRBV2,TRBJ1-6,NA,13,CASSDGGDSPLHF
TRBV3-1,TRBJ2-1,medium-sized,13,CASSQIQYNEQFF
TRBV5-8,TRBJ1-4,medium-sized,16,CASSPRTAYTNEKLFF
TRBV18,TRBJ2-3,NA,18,CASSPPNRGGGAGGTQYF
TRBV20-1,TRBJ1-1,large,13,CSAQKEVNTEAFF
TRBV6-2/TRBV6-3,TRBJ2-3,medium-sized,14,CASSLATFEDTQYF
TRBV30,TRBJ1-4,medium-sized,15,CAWGTSESRGEKLFF
TRBV20-1,TRBJ1-1,medium-sized,15,CSARVPVVWGTEAFF
TRBV4-1,TRBJ2-3,NA,12,CASSQHQDTQYF
TRBV29-1,TRBJ2-5,medium-sized,13,CSVEFRVQETQYF
TRBV10-2,TRBJ1-5,medium-sized,15,CASSESSSGRQPQHF
TRBV27,TRBJ2-1,medium-sized,15,CASSFRGPGGNEQFF
TRBV29-1,TRBJ1-2,large,13,CSVEQGAGNGYTF
TRBV29-1,TRBJ1-1,NA,12,CSAFTGGTEAFF
TRBV2,TRBJ2-5,medium-sized,14,CASRAGAQQETQYF
TRBV12-3/TRBV12-4,TRBJ1-5,large,15,CASSAAGQTQEPQHF
TRBV7-2,TRBJ2-3,large,13,CASSYTTGTSQYF
TRBV6-1,TRBJ1-1,medium-sized,16,CASSEAWGVMNTEAFF
TRBV14,TRBJ1-2,medium-sized,12,CASSQERGGYTF
TRBV6-2/TRBV6-3,TRBJ2-5,medium-sized,15,CASSPRLAIQETQYF
TRBV25-1,TRBJ1-1,medium-sized,16,CASSESGDRRTTEAFF
TRBV6-6,TRBJ1-1,large,18,CASSSTSIPNTYGTEAFF
TRBV24-1,TRBJ2-7,medium-sized,14,CATESSGRSPKQYF
TRBV7-2,TRBJ2-7,large,12,CASSSYLDEQYF
TRBV20-1,TRBJ2-7,medium-sized,14,CSALGQGGTYEQYF
TRBV3-1,TRBJ1-2,medium-sized,15,CASSQDPRDYYGYTF
TRBV9,TRBJ2-7,medium-sized,17,CASSVPGLAESGCEQYF
TRBV12-3/TRBV12-4,TRBJ1-5,NA,15,CASSLAGGKGQPQHF
TRBV2,TRBJ2-5,medium-sized,14,CASSERQDGETQYF
TRBV19,TRBJ1-1,medium-sized,13,CASSKGQDAEAFF
TRBV14,TRBJ2-1,large,12,CASSTSSNEQFF
TRBV9,TRBJ2-3,medium-sized,18,CASSVVRWGTGDTDTQYF
TRBV28,TRBJ2-1,NA,11,CASVGGLEQFF
TRBV6-1,TRBJ1-5,medium-sized,12,CASTGSNQPQHF